This TCR beta chain was found in a study of beta chain features in type 1 diabetes. The overall study: The patient and healthy donor groups were comparable for age, gender and cell yields. Study-wide points: For patients, the naive, central memory and Treg TCRB repertoires appeared more alike than for healthy donors. Shorter templates might be favored by PCR, and equally so in patients and in controls. Among patients with Type 1 diabetes, TCRB CDR3s were moderately but significantly shorter in every one of the four CD4+ subsets.

J was trimmed by 3 bases and V by 0 bases; bases with no gene match: 6. CDR3 length equals 16 residues. Germline V CDR1 and CDR2: SGDLS, YYNGEE. Based on CD45RO/CCR7/CD25/CD127/CD95/CD27, CD4+ regulatory, stem cell-like memory, naive and central memory cells were sorted. The table lists this clone with a few counts. Its antigen remains unidentified. Expressed TCRB transcripts were sequenced because the isolated RNA had all been reverse transcribed beforehand. Sequencing was performed with immunoSEQ multiplex PCR; in TCRdb, only in-frame clones are kept and a portion is missing. The top ten clones hold 2.6% of a sample with 120,000 or so clones, roughly 17% of them seen once.

The chain recombines TRBV9 with TRBJ1-1, with 9 bases aligning to TRBD1. The source of this sequence is a man between 18 and 29 years old with type 1 diabetes. The specimen sequenced was central memory CD4+ T cells from blood. CDR3 region: CASSVAGDRDDTEAFF. Written as DNA, the CDR3 is TGTGCCAGCAGCGTAGCTGGGGACAGGGATGACACTGAAGCTTTCTTT.